This T cell receptor beta chain was observed in a study of cytomegalovirus exposure and HLA in healthy donors. The study ran its PCR with 60 Vbeta and 13 Jbeta primers. TCRdb's copy holds only in-frame clones and misses some; the assay was immunoSEQ multiplex PCR. The sample has approximately 170,000 clones, 60% to 80% seen once. This clone was found a few times. The antigen is undetermined. Broader study findings: Across donors, sequencing depth was assumed by presence/absence analyses to be roughly uniform. According to a later analysis, donors in an Asian-associated ancestry cluster reportedly had fewer N-insertions than the roughly 720-donor mean. The authors considered a cluster of highly shared sequence variants likely to be a sequencing artifact.

Germline trimming cut 4 bases from V and 5 bases from J; bases unmatched to any gene: 1. CDR3 size: 13 residues. The germline gives CDR1 SGDLS, CDR2 YYNGEE. The sequence came from a woman between 18 and 29 years old in good health and CMV-seronegative. The sequencing input was PBMCs. The chain employs TRBV9 and TRBJ2-2, with 8 bases identical to TRBD2. CDR3 loop: CASSTGGTGELFF. The DNA of the CDR3 is TGTGCCAGCAGCACGGGGGGGACCGGGGAGCTGTTTTTT. Filled out from reference TRBV9 and TRBJ2-2, the complete variable domain reads DSGVTQTPKHLITATGQRVTLRCSPRSGDLSVYWYQQSLDQGLQFLIQYYNGEERAKGNILERFSAQQFPDLHSELNLSSLELGDSALYFCASSTGGTGELFFGEGSRLTVL.